Following are 25 T cell receptor beta chains from one sample sequenced in a study of beta chain features in type 1 diabetes. Study-wide results and caveats: Type 1 diabetes patients showed a moderate but significant shortening of TCRB CDR3s in all four CD4+ subsets.

Investigators reverse transcribed all isolated RNA, so they sequenced expressed TCRB transcripts. Sequencing was performed with immunoSEQ multiplex PCR; in TCRdb, only in-frame clones are kept and a portion is missing. The sample has a few hundred thousand clones; over 20% are singletons. Which antigens these TCRs recognize remains unknown. Sample: naive CD4+ T cells from blood. All receptors derive from a middle-aged woman with type 1 diabetes.

The rearrangement uses TRBV2 and TRBJ2-7; TRBD2 is a possible D gene (5 bases). The V end was cut by 3 bases, the J end by 2 bases, with 8 bases between. The germline gives CDR1 SNHLY, CDR2 FYNNEI. The CDR3 is made up of 13 amino acids. The CDR3, as DNA: TGTGCCAGCAGTGAGGACGGGACCTACGAGCAGTACTTC. It translates to CASSEDGTYEQYF. The full variable domain, completed using reference TRBV2 and TRBJ2-7, is EPEVTQTPSHQVTQMGQEVILRCVPISNHLYFYWYRQILGQKVEFLVSFYNNEISEKSEIFDDQFSVERPDGSNFTLKIRSTKLEDSAMYFCASSEDGTYEQYFGPGTRLTVT.

This sequence joins TRBV5-4 and TRBJ2-1; TRBD2 agrees at 7 bases. Per germline, CDR1 SGHNT and CDR2 YYREEE (reference sequence). The CDR3 runs to 13 residues. J was trimmed by 7 bases and V by 0 bases; bases with no gene match: 1. The CDR3 sequence: CASSLAGGNEQFF. In nucleotides, the CDR3 is TGTGCCAGCAGCTTGGCGGGAGGAAATGAGCAGTTCTTC.

This clone has just a few counts. This chain connects TRBV29-1 to TRBJ2-5; no firm D call. Germline CDR1 SQVTM, CDR2 ANQGSEA. The V end lost 7 bases, the J end lost 2 bases, and 11 bases lay between the germline ends. There are 12 residues in the CDR3. DNA for the CDR3: TGCAGCGCAGAAGCAGGTCAAGAGACCCAGTACTTC. Its translation: CSAEAGQETQYF.

The chain recombines TRBV11-3 with TRBJ2-3, with D unclear. Trimming cost V 0 bases and J 8 bases, with 6 bases left between them. Germline lookup yields CDR1 SGHNT and CDR2 YENEEA. The CDR3 is made up of 12 amino acids. In nucleotides, the CDR3 is TGTGCCAGCAGCTTAGATTTCGGTACGCAGTATTTT. This codes for CASSLDFGTQYF.

The V and J genes are TRBV11-1 and TRBJ1-1; D uncertain. Germline V lookup: CDR1 SGHAT, CDR2 FQDESV (reference sequence). The CDR3 runs 15 residues. The V end was cut by 7 bases, the J end by 1 base, with 16 bases between. The DNA for the CDR3 is TGTGCCAGCACCGCCCCCTACCTCGGGAACACTGAAGCTTTCTTT. Its protein product is CASTAPYLGNTEAFF.

The V call is TRBV7-9, the J call TRBJ2-5, with D perhaps TRBD2 (5 bases). Germline V gives CDR1 SEHNR, CDR2 FQNEAQ (reference sequence). The CDR3 length is 13 residues. V lost 3 bases, J lost 2 bases, and 7 bases lay in between. CDR3 DNA: TGTGCCAGCAGCTTCGGGATTCAAGAGACCCAGTACTTC. Translation: CASSFGIQETQYF.

The chain recombines TRBV10-3 with TRBJ2-1, with D tentatively TRBD2 (5 bases). V was trimmed by 3 bases and J by 0 bases, leaving 9 bases between them. The CDR3 is 15 amino acids. Germline assignment: CDR1 ENHRY and CDR2 SYGVKD. CDR3 DNA: TGTGCCATCAGTGAAGGCGGGTCCTCCTACAATGAGCAGTTCTTC. It specifies CAISEGGSSYNEQFF.

The DNA for the CDR3 is TGCGCCAGCAGCCAGGCATCGGGACAGAGAAATTCACCCCTCCACTTT. Its translation: CASSQASGQRNSPLHF. The V and J genes are TRBV4-3 and TRBJ1-6, with 7 positions matching TRBD1. Germline CDR1 reads LGHNA; CDR2 reads YSLEER. This CDR3 is 16 amino acids long. Trimming cost V 3 bases and J 7 bases; bases outside gene matches: 9.

This clone occurred a few times. Written as DNA, the CDR3 is TGTGCCAGCTCCCTTTTAGGGGCTGTAGAGACCCAGTACTTC. Its protein product is CASSLLGAVETQYF. The rearrangement uses TRBV18 and TRBJ2-5, with a possible D match to TRBD1 (5 bases). V was clipped by 6 bases and J by 4 bases, with 15 bases between them. Germline loops: CDR1 KGHSH, CDR2 LQKENI. This CDR3 is built from 14 residues.

The genes are TRBV29-1 and TRBJ2-5, with D possibly being TRBD2 (6 bases). Trimming took 6 bases from V and 1 from J, leaving 12 bases between them. The CDR3 loop spans 13 amino acids. Germline assignment: CDR1 SQVTM and CDR2 ANQGSEA. CDR3 bases: TGCAGCGTCCGGGGGATAGGCCAAGAGACCCAGTACTTC. Translated: CSVRGIGQETQYF.

This CDR3 reads CAWTPQTVNYGYTF. The CDR3 DNA reads TGTGCCTGGACCCCCCAGACAGTTAACTATGGCTACACCTTC. This chain uses TRBV30 with TRBJ1-2; D may be TRBD1 (5 bases). The ends were cut back, 4 bases at V and 1 base at J, with 13 bases in the middle. The CDR3 contains 14 residues. The germline gives CDR1 GTSNPN, CDR2 SVGIG (reference sequence).

This clone was found a few times. CDR3: CASSFDREQYF. DNA for the CDR3: TGCGCCAGCAGCTTTGACAGAGAGCAGTACTTC. This chain connects TRBV5-1 to TRBJ2-7, with D perhaps TRBD1 (5 bases). CDR3 size: 11 residues. Germline V CDR1 and CDR2: SGHRS, YFSETQ. Trimming stripped 2 bases from V and 7 bases from J, with 7 bases between.

The chain recombines TRBV7-2 with TRBJ2-3, with TRBD2 as a possible D gene (5 bases). V gave up 5 bases and J gave up 7 bases, with 13 bases separating them. Germline loops: CDR1 SGHTA, CDR2 FQGNSA. This CDR3 contains 13 residues. CDR3 nucleotides: TGTGCCAGCAGCCAACCCGGGGTAAATACGCAGTATTTT. It specifies CASSQPGVNTQYF.

V and J are TRBV28 and TRBJ2-7, with D possibly being TRBD1 (6 bases). Looked up from germline, CDR1 is MDHEN and CDR2 is SYDVKM. CDR3 length: 16 amino acids. V lost 4 bases and J lost 0, with 16 bases in between. The CDR3 spells CASSSPGQRSSYEQYF. As DNA, the CDR3 is TGTGCCAGCAGTTCCCCGGGACAACGATCCTCCTACGAGCAGTACTTC.

This clone was counted a few times. The V call is TRBV9, the J call TRBJ2-7, with TRBD1 matching over 9 bases. V dropped 4 bases and J dropped 2; count of bases not matched to a gene: 10. CDR3 length: 16 amino acids. CDR1 and CDR2 (germline): SGDLS, YYNGEE. The chain's CDR3 is CASSPRGGTGTYEQYF. The CDR3 DNA reads as TGTGCCAGCAGCCCCCGGGGCGGGACAGGGACCTACGAGCAGTACTTC.

The V gene is TRBV15, the J gene TRBJ2-7; D may be TRBD2 (5 bases). This CDR3 has 18 residues. The V gene's germline CDR1 is LNHNV and CDR2 YYDKDF (reference sequence). V lost 2 bases and J 0 bases, leaving 20 bases between the germline ends. The CDR3 DNA reads as TGTGCCACCAGCAGATTGGACGGACTTCACCGCAGCTCCTACGAGCAGTACTTC. Residues: CATSRLDGLHRSSYEQYF.

This clone was seen more than once but under ten times. V is TRBV4-2 and J is TRBJ1-3, with TRBD1 identical over 7 bases. The V segment lost 1 base and the J segment 0 bases; nucleotides outside the gene matches: 9. CDR3 size: 18 residues. The germline V gene encodes CDR1 LGHNA and CDR2 YNFKEQ. The chain's CDR3 is CASSQGWDSRYSGNTIYF. Here the CDR3 DNA reads TGTGCCAGCAGCCAAGGATGGGACAGCAGGTACTCTGGAAACACCATATATTTT.

The chain links TRBV9 to TRBJ2-1; 8 positions agree with TRBD2. CDR1 and CDR2 from the germline V gene are SGDLS and YYNGEE. The trim removed 4 bases at V and 5 bases at J, leaving 14 bases unmatched. The CDR3 loop spans 17 amino acids. The CDR3 nucleotides are TGTGCCAGCAGCCCCCGCATGGGACTAGTAGTCGACAATGAGCAGTTCTTC. The encoded protein is CASSPRMGLVVDNEQFF.

The table lists this clone with a few counts. This chain connects TRBV4-3 to TRBJ2-1; 9 nucleotides agree with TRBD2. Per germline, CDR1 LGHNA and CDR2 YSLEER. The ends lost 3 bases at V and 4 bases at J; junction bases unmatched: 16. The CDR3 totals 19 residues. CDR3 region: CASSQLYGGRATRYNEQFF. The CDR3 coding sequence is TGCGCCAGCAGCCAGCTGTATGGCGGGAGGGCCACCCGATACAATGAGCAGTTCTTC.

This chain joins TRBV28 and TRBJ1-2; a weak D match, TRBD1 (6 bases). The ends were cut back, 7 bases at V and 4 bases at J, with 16 bases in the middle. The germline CDR1 and CDR2 sequences are MDHEN and SYDVKM. This CDR3 region has 14 residues. The CDR3 DNA sequence: TGTGCCAGCACCCACTTGGACAGCACCTATGGCTACACCTTC. This sequence encodes CASTHLDSTYGYTF.

Only a few counts were recorded for this clone. This same CDR3 is encoded by further DNA sequences in the sample. The genes are TRBV5-1 and TRBJ2-5; D gene unclear. The ends were cut back, 2 bases at V and 3 bases at J, with 8 bases in the middle. CDR3 length: 13 residues. Germline V CDR1 and CDR2: SGHRS, YFSETQ. For the CDR3, the DNA is TGCGCCAGCAGCTTTGGTGGAGAAGAGACCCAGTACTTC. Amino acid sequence: CASSFGGEETQYF.

The V and J genes are TRBV25-1 and TRBJ2-3; D may be TRBD2 (7 bases). Germline assignment: CDR1 MGHDK and CDR2 SYGVNS. CDR3 size: 15 residues. The germline V and J ends were trimmed by 2 bases and 3 bases, with 12 bases remaining between them. CDR3 DNA: TGTGCCAGCAGTGAAGAAGGGGGGGCGACAGATACGCAGTATTTT. Its translation: CASSEEGGATDTQYF.

A few counts support this clone. The CDR3 sequence: CASSHSGTGSTEAFF. For the CDR3, the DNA is TGTGCCAGCAGCCACTCCGGGACAGGGTCCACTGAAGCTTTCTTT. J is TRBJ1-1 and V is TRBV11-2; 9 bases fit TRBD1. Trimming cost V 5 bases and J 4 bases; bases outside gene matches: 8. The CDR3 is 15 amino acids. CDR1 is SGHAT, CDR2 FQNNGV, per germline.

The rearrangement links TRBV14 to TRBJ2-1; tentative D call: TRBD1 (5 bases). Between the trimmed V and J ends, which lost 1 base and 8 bases, there was a span of 9 bases. The CDR3 has 13 amino acids. CDR1 and CDR2 from the germline V gene are SGHDN and FVKESK. The CDR3 region is CASSQVVGDEQFF. The DNA for the CDR3 is TGTGCCAGCAGCCAAGTGGTAGGGGATGAGCAGTTCTTC.

The genes are TRBV30 and TRBJ2-1, with 12 bases fitting TRBD2. With 4 bases clipped from V and 2 bases from J, the junction kept 0 bases outside the gene matches. CDR3 length equals 14 residues. Per the germline V gene, CDR1 is GTSNPN and CDR2 is SVGIG (reference sequence). The CDR3 region has the DNA TGTGCCTGGACTAGCGGGAGGGCCTACAATGAGCAGTTCTTC. Translation: CAWTSGRAYNEQFF.